The rows below give T cell receptor beta chains drawn from one sample of a study of shared clonotypes between healthy human individuals. Using immunoSEQ multiplex PCR, the repertoire was profiled, and TCRdb retains in-frame clones only, with some absent. This table has a few million clones, more than 85% appearing once. Sequencing used naive CD4+ T cells from PBMCs. The receptors come from a man aged 18 to 30 in good health. Some clones in this sample may be carry-over from other donors' samples. CDR3s include the opening cysteine and the closing phenylalanine or tryptophan.

j_gene: TRBJ1-1; v_gene: TRBV7-5; CDR3aa: CVRSFRGNTEAFF
j_gene: TRBJ2-2; v_gene: TRBV29-1; CDR3aa: CSSRTGGNTGELFF
j_gene: TRBJ1-5; v_gene: TRBV9; CDR3aa: CASSGGGSNQPQHF
j_gene: TRBJ2-1; v_gene: TRBV2; CDR3aa: CASSEVAGQGGQFF
j_gene: TRBJ2-7; v_gene: TRBV5-1; CDR3aa: CASSRRPGTSGHEQYF
j_gene: TRBJ1-5; v_gene: TRBV12-2; CDR3aa: CASRFCREEINQPQHF
j_gene: TRBJ1-1; v_gene: TRBV2; CDR3aa: CASSRDRNTEAFF
j_gene: TRBJ1-4; v_gene: TRBV5-1; CDR3aa: CASSLAVLGNEKLFF
j_gene: TRBJ1-3; v_gene: TRBV28; CDR3aa: CASSKRNTIYF
j_gene: TRBJ2-2; v_gene: TRBV7-6; CDR3aa: CASSSQVGVANTGELFF
j_gene: TRBJ1-1; v_gene: TRBV30; CDR3aa: CAWSQAEGAFF
j_gene: TRBJ1-4; v_gene: TRBV6-5; CDR3aa: CASGGAGGNEKLFF
j_gene: TRBJ2-1; v_gene: TRBV7-9; CDR3aa: CASSGGLAGAYNEQFF
j_gene: TRBJ1-5; v_gene: TRBV7-8; CDR3aa: CASSPRWGPRNQPQHF
j_gene: TRBJ2-5; v_gene: TRBV12-5; CDR3aa: CASGLTAGTSGTRQETQYF
j_gene: TRBJ2-1; v_gene: TRBV5-1; CDR3aa: CASSLRAADNEQFF
j_gene: TRBJ2-7; v_gene: TRBV18; CDR3aa: CASSLKTAGNSYEQYF
j_gene: TRBJ1-1; v_gene: TRBV6-5; CDR3aa: CASSYGREAFF
j_gene: TRBJ1-5; v_gene: TRBV2; CDR3aa: CASSTRRQSNQPQHF
j_gene: TRBJ1-2; v_gene: TRBV5-4; CDR3aa: CASSFGPSYGYTF
j_gene: TRBJ2-1; v_gene: TRBV7-3; CDR3aa: CASSLIGTPVDEQFF
j_gene: TRBJ1-4; v_gene: TRBV5-1; CDR3aa: CASSPGLTEKLFF
j_gene: TRBJ2-5; v_gene: TRBV5-1; CDR3aa: CASSPRDRGQETQYF
j_gene: TRBJ1-1; v_gene: TRBV7-9; CDR3aa: CASTQQGPNTEAFF
j_gene: TRBJ1-3; v_gene: TRBV29-1; CDR3aa: CSVNRDGNTIYF
j_gene: TRBJ2-3; v_gene: TRBV4-1; CDR3aa: CASSRGGQTTDTQYF
j_gene: TRBJ2-7; v_gene: TRBV29-1; CDR3aa: CSVDWNNSYEQYF
j_gene: TRBJ1-3; v_gene: TRBV15; CDR3aa: CATSGTLNGNTIYF
j_gene: TRBJ2-5; v_gene: TRBV28; CDR3aa: CASSPGGSPRRETQYF
j_gene: TRBJ2-7; v_gene: TRBV7-2; CDR3aa: CASSLVGGVYEQYF
j_gene: TRBJ1-5; v_gene: TRBV27; CDR3aa: CASSSPRTDNNQPQHF
j_gene: TRBJ1-3; v_gene: TRBV9; CDR3aa: CASSVVGSHLSGNTIYF
j_gene: TRBJ1-1; v_gene: TRBV29-1; CDR3aa: CSVTDTEAFF
j_gene: TRBJ1-4; v_gene: TRBV5-4; CDR3aa: CASSLGRDEKLFF
j_gene: TRBJ2-7; v_gene: TRBV28; CDR3aa: CASKSGGYEQYF
j_gene: TRBJ1-1; v_gene: TRBV11-2; CDR3aa: CASSLAPQGHTEAFF
j_gene: TRBJ2-4; v_gene: TRBV2; CDR3aa: CASSETGAVSNIQYF
j_gene: TRBJ2-7; v_gene: TRBV2; CDR3aa: CASLAGGYYEQYF
j_gene: TRBJ1-3; v_gene: TRBV9; CDR3aa: CASNRAGTLSGNTIYF